The TCR beta chain described here comes from a study of T-cell memory formation after mild COVID-19. A few counts support this clonotype. TCRdb recomputed calls from the 5' RACE reads with MiXCR, one row per CDR3 protein. The sample comprises approximately 240,000 distinct CDR3 sequences, roughly 15% of which are singletons, and approximately 3.6% rests with the top ten. There are 12 residues in the CDR3. The V end lost 7 bases, the J end lost 1 base, and 7 bases lay between the germline ends. CDR1 is SGHRS and CDR2 is YFSETQ in the germline V gene. This chain connects TRBV5-1 to TRBJ2-3, with no clear D. The receptor comes from a man younger than 30 who had mild COVID-19 (a few samples of this study predate the infection). Cell type and time point are not known. The sequencing input was PBMCs or a T cell subset sorted from them (not recorded which). CDR3 protein: CASALGTDTQYF. In DNA, the CDR3 is TGCGCCAGCGCCCTCGGCACAGATACGCAGTATTTT.